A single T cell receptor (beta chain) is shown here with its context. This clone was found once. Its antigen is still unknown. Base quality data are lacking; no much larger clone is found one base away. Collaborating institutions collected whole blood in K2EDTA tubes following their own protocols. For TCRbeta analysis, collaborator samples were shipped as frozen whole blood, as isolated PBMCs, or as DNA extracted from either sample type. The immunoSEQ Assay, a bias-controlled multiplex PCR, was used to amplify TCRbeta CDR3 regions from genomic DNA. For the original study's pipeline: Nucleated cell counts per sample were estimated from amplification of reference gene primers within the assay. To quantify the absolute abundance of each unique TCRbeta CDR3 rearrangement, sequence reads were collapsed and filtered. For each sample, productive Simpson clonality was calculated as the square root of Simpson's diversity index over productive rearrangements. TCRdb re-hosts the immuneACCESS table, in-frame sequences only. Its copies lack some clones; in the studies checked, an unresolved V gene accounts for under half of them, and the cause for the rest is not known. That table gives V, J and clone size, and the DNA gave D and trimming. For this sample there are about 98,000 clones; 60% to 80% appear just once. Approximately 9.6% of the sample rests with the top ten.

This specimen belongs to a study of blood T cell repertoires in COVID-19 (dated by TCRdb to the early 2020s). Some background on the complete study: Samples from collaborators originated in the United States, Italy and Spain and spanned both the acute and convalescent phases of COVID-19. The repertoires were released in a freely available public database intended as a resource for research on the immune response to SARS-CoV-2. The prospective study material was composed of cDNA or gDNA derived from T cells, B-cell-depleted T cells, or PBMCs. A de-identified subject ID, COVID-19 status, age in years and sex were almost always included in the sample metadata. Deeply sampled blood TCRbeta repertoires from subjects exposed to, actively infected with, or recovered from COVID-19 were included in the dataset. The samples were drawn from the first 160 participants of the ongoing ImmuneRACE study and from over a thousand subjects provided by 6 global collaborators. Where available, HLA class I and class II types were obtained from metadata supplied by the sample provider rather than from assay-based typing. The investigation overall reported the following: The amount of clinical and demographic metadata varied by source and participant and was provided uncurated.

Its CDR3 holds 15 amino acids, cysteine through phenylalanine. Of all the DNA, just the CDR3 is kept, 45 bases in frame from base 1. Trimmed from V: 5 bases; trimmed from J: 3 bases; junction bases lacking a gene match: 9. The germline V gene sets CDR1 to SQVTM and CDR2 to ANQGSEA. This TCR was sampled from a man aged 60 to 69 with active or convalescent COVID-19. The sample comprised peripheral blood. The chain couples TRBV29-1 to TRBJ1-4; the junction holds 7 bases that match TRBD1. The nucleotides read TGCAGCGTTTCTCCGACCGGGACAGCTAATGAAAAACTGTTTTTT. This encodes CSVSPTGTANEKLFF.